This entry concerns a single TCR beta chain. The length of the CDR3 is 15 residues. With 4 bases removed from V and 1 base from J, the gap between germline ends came to 10 bases. Germline CDR1 reads MNHNY; CDR2 reads SVGAGI (reference sequence). Each CDR3 protein is one row after TCRdb ran MiXCR on the 5' RACE reads. The sample lists 75,000 to 100,000 distinct CDR3 sequences, 11% to 15% occurring once. This entry belongs to a study of early T cells in non-severe SARS-CoV-2 infection. The rearrangement uses TRBV6-6 and TRBJ2-2, with D hard to call. Material: whole blood. The TCR sequence derives from an adult who was a healthcare worker with PCR-confirmed SARS-CoV-2 infection or an uninfected control (not recorded which). The CDR3 region is CASSSGPRNTGELFF. For the CDR3, the DNA is TGTGCCAGCAGTTCCGGGCCACGGAACACCGGGGAGCTGTTTTTT.